These T cell receptor beta chains were read from a single sample in a study of regulatory T cells in long-lasting Graves disease. In TCRdb, the multiplex PCR reads were re-called with MiXCR into one record per CDR3 protein. The sample includes around 470,000 distinct CDR3 sequences, about 14% of them seen just once. These data are also associated with another study on T cells in Graves' hyperthyroidism and ophthalmopathy.

The specimen comprised peripheral blood mononuclear cells (PBMCs), sampled at new diagnosis, from a patient treated with antithyroid drugs. These receptors were taken from a woman aged 50 to 60 with Graves disease. Each CDR3 is given with its conserved first and last residue. The D gene is left open where the match is weak. Where a row states a size, it is once, few, many or the class of an expanded clone; other rows omit it.

d_call,v_call,j_call,clone_size,cdr3_nt,cdr3_aa
TRBD1,TRBV12-5,TRBJ2-3,.,TGTGCTAGCAGATACAGGGGGTCGGACACAGATACGCAGTATTTT,CASRYRGSDTDTQYF
TRBD1,TRBV10-3,TRBJ2-7,few,TGTGCCATCAGGGCCGGGACAGCCCCCGACGAGCAGTACTTC,CAIRAGTAPDEQYF
TRBD1,TRBV5-5,TRBJ1-6,.,TGTGCCAGCAGCACGACAGGGGGCTCCCCTTCACCCCTCCACTTT,CASSTTGGSPSPLHF
.,TRBV2,TRBJ2-7,many,TGTGCCAGCAAGGGCCTCGAGCAGTACTTC,CASKGLEQYF
TRBD2,TRBV29-1,TRBJ2-1,.,TGCAGCAGTGGACTAGCTGGCAATGAGCAGTTCTTC,CSSGLAGNEQFF
.,TRBV27,TRBJ1-5,many,TGTGCCAGCAGGGAGGTGGGCAATCAGCCCCAGCATTTT,CASREVGNQPQHF
.,TRBV12-3/TRBV12-4,TRBJ2-2,many,TGTGCCAGCACCCAGGGGGGTTTTGCCGGGGAGCTGTTTTTT,CASTQGGFAGELFF
.,TRBV7-2,TRBJ1-1,many,TGTGCCAGCAGCTTTCGTCACGGGCTCTCGAACACTGAAGCTTTCTTT,CASSFRHGLSNTEAFF
.,TRBV11-2,TRBJ1-4,.,TGTGCCAGCAGGCCCCAGGGGATACGAAATGAAAAACTGTTTTTT,CASRPQGIRNEKLFF
TRBD1,TRBV6-5,TRBJ1-2,many,TGTGCCAGCAGTTACAGCGGGACAGGGGGCATTGGAGGCTACACCTTC,CASSYSGTGGIGGYTF
TRBD1,TRBV27,TRBJ1-5,many,TGTGCCAGTCGAACAGGGGGCGGCAATCAGCCCCAGCATTTT,CASRTGGGNQPQHF
TRBD1,TRBV11-3,TRBJ1-1,.,TGTGCCAGCAGCTCCGGACAGGTAAGGACTGAAGCTTTCTTT,CASSSGQVRTEAFF
.,TRBV6-4,TRBJ2-7,.,TGTGCCAGCAGTGAGGAGGGCAATGGGGTCTGCGAGCAGTACTTC,CASSEEGNGVCEQYF
TRBD1,TRBV10-3,TRBJ2-3,.,TGTGCCATCATGGACAGGGTGGGCACAGATACGCAGTATTTT,CAIMDRVGTDTQYF
.,TRBV4-1,TRBJ1-1,.,TGCGCCAGCAGCCAAATCGGGAACACTGAAGCTTTCTTT,CASSQIGNTEAFF
.,TRBV7-8,TRBJ2-3,few,TGTGCCAGCAGCAAGGACCAAAGCACAGATACGCAGTATTTT,CASSKDQSTDTQYF
.,TRBV5-1,TRBJ2-5,.,TGCGCCAGCAGTCCGTTGGTGGGGACCCAGTACTTC,CASSPLVGTQYF
TRBD1,TRBV28,TRBJ1-2,many,TGTGCCAGCAGTCACACCGGGACAGGGGTCCATGGCTACACCTTC,CASSHTGTGVHGYTF
.,TRBV6-9,TRBJ1-1,.,TGTGCCAGCAGTTGCCCAAGTAGGGGGGCCTTGAACACTGAAGCTTTCTTT,CASSCPSRGALNTEAFF
.,TRBV28,TRBJ2-7,few,TGTGCCAGCAGTACTCCGAGGGCCTACGAGCAGTACTTC,CASSTPRAYEQYF
TRBD2,TRBV11-2,TRBJ2-1,many,TGTGCCAGCAGCTCCAGGCCACCGGGACTAGCGGGCAATGAGCAGTTCTTC,CASSSRPPGLAGNEQFF
TRBD2,TRBV20-1,TRBJ2-1,many,TGCAGTGCGCGACTAGCGGGAGGGCATGAGCAGTTCTTC,CSARLAGGHEQFF
.,TRBV5-1,TRBJ1-6,many,TGCGCCAGCAGCTTGCTGGGCGAGGGGGCACCCCTCCACTTT,CASSLLGEGAPLHF
TRBD1,TRBV4-1,TRBJ1-5,few,TGCGCCAGCAGCCTACAGTCTCCAGGGGGGACAAATCAGCCCCAGCATTTT,CASSLQSPGGTNQPQHF
.,TRBV5-8,TRBJ2-1,.,TGTGCCAGCAGCTTCGAACTAGCTCTCAATGAGCAGTTCTTC,CASSFELALNEQFF
.,TRBV7-2,TRBJ2-3,few,TGTGCCAGCAGCTTAAGGATAACCCACACAGATACGCAGTATTTT,CASSLRITHTDTQYF
.,TRBV19,TRBJ2-5,few,TGTGCCAGTACCGATACGGGGGGCCCCCGAGAGACCCAGTACTTC,CASTDTGGPRETQYF
.,TRBV2,TRBJ1-6,many,TGTGCCAGCAGTGAAAGGGAGTCCTGGTATAATTCACCCCTCCACTTT,CASSERESWYNSPLHF
.,TRBV5-1,TRBJ2-5,few,TGCGCCAGCAGCTTGCGGCAACAACAAGAGACCCAGTACTTC,CASSLRQQQETQYF
.,TRBV6-2/TRBV6-3,TRBJ1-2,many,TGTGCCAGCAGTTACCCGACATTACTCTATGGCTACACCTTC,CASSYPTLLYGYTF
.,TRBV3-1,TRBJ2-5,few,TGTGCCAGCAGCCAAGATCAAGGACGTCGGGAGACCCAGTACTTC,CASSQDQGRRETQYF
.,TRBV29-1,TRBJ2-1,few,TGCAGCGTTTTGAGTCCACAATATAACAATGAGCAGTTCTTC,CSVLSPQYNNEQFF
.,TRBV2,TRBJ1-4,few,TGTGCCAGCAGGGGATCGAGCCCTCTCGTTTCGGCAGAAAGATTTAATGAAAAACTGTTTTTT,CASRGSSPLVSAERFNEKLFF
.,TRBV7-8,TRBJ2-7,many,TGTGCCAGCAGCTTATCATTCCCCGAGCAGTACTTC,CASSLSFPEQYF
.,TRBV12-3/TRBV12-4,TRBJ2-4,many,TGTGCCAGCAGCCAGCCCCCGGGGGAACAGTACTTC,CASSQPPGEQYF
TRBD2,TRBV7-9,TRBJ2-5,.,TGTGCCAGCAGCCCCGGGACTAGCGGGAGAGGTGAGACCCAGTACTTC,CASSPGTSGRGETQYF
TRBD1,TRBV10-3,TRBJ2-5,many,TGTGCCATCAGTGGCGGACGGACAGGGGGCGGGGAGACCCAGTACTTC,CAISGGRTGGGETQYF
.,TRBV11-2,TRBJ1-1,many,TGTGCCAGCAGCTTAAGTGTGGGGGGCGCGTCATACACTGAAGCTTTCTTT,CASSLSVGGASYTEAFF
.,TRBV2,TRBJ1-1,many,TGTGCCAGCAGTGATGGGTCCCGACGCGGTGGCACTGAAGCTTTCTTT,CASSDGSRRGGTEAFF
.,TRBV5-1,TRBJ2-7,few,TGCGCCAGCAGCTTGTCCTCGGGTCGGACTAACTCCTACGAGCAGTACTTC,CASSLSSGRTNSYEQYF
TRBD1,TRBV18,TRBJ2-4,many,TGTGCCAGCTCACCACAGGGGGCGCCGGCCAAAAACATTCAGTACTTC,CASSPQGAPAKNIQYF
TRBD2,TRBV4-1,TRBJ2-3,.,TGCGCCAGCAGCCAAAGAAATCCGGGACTAGCGGGAGACACAGATACGCAGTATTTT,CASSQRNPGLAGDTDTQYF
TRBD1,TRBV27,TRBJ2-7,many,TGTGCCAGCAGGGATACAGGGGGTCGGTCCTACGAGCAGTACTTC,CASRDTGGRSYEQYF
TRBD2,TRBV4-2,TRBJ2-1,few,TGTGCCAGCAGCCAAGAGTGGTGGTCTAGCGGGAAAGGCAATGAGCAGTTCTTC,CASSQEWWSSGKGNEQFF
TRBD2,TRBV19,TRBJ2-1,many,TGTGCCAGTAGTATCTCTAGCGGGACCTACAATGAGCAGTTCTTC,CASSISSGTYNEQFF
TRBD2,TRBV28,TRBJ2-1,many,TGTGCCAGCGAGCGGGAGGGACCCTACAATGAGCAGTTCTTC,CASEREGPYNEQFF
TRBD2,TRBV30,TRBJ2-5,many,TGTGCCTGGAGTGCCGGGACTAGCGGGAGGCGGGGAGAGACCCAGTACTTC,CAWSAGTSGRRGETQYF
.,TRBV29-1,TRBJ2-1,.,TGCAGCGTTCAGACACCTTACAATGAGCAGTTCTTC,CSVQTPYNEQFF
TRBD2,TRBV20-1,TRBJ2-7,many,TGCAGTGCTAGATCTAGCGGCTACGAGCAGTACTTC,CSARSSGYEQYF
.,TRBV3-1,TRBJ1-5,many,TGTGCCAGCAGCCAACTGGGGCAGCCCCAGCATTTT,CASSQLGQPQHF
TRBD2,TRBV7-9,TRBJ2-1,.,TGTGCCAGCAGCCCCGGACTAGCCGCACCCAAAAGCTCCTACAATGAGCAGTTCTTC,CASSPGLAAPKSSYNEQFF
.,TRBV7-8,TRBJ1-5,many,TGTGCCAGCAGCTTAGGAACCTATAGCAATCAGCCCCAGCATTTT,CASSLGTYSNQPQHF
TRBD2,TRBV28,TRBJ2-3,many,TGTGCCAGCAGTACTCCTAGCGGGAAAGAAACAGATACGCAGTATTTT,CASSTPSGKETDTQYF
TRBD2,TRBV7-6,TRBJ2-1,many,TGTGCCAGCAGTATTAGCGGGCTCTACAATGAGCAGTTCTTC,CASSISGLYNEQFF
TRBD1,TRBV4-1,TRBJ1-2,few,TGCGCCAGCAGCCAAGCCGACAGGGCCTATGGCTACACCTTC,CASSQADRAYGYTF
.,TRBV28,TRBJ1-2,many,TGTGCCAGCACTTTAGGGTTCAGCCCTCGGAGAAGCTACACCTTC,CASTLGFSPRRSYTF
TRBD1,TRBV10-3,TRBJ1-2,many,TGTGCCATCAGTTCGGCGGGACAGGGAGGCTACACCTTC,CAISSAGQGGYTF